A selection of T cell receptor beta chains follows, all from one sample in a study of T cell responses to AZD1222 COVID-19 vaccine. The data were produced by immunoSEQ multiplex PCR, yet TCRdb's version contains in-frame clones alone and is incomplete. This sample has 150,000 to 200,000 clones, with about 87% found just once. The specimen comprised peripheral blood, sampled on day 0 of MenACWY control vaccination. Source of these receptors: an adult in good health. CDR3s include the opening cysteine and the closing phenylalanine or tryptophan.

len: 18
v_gene: TRBV9
CDR3aa: CASSPSRLAGGFTDTQYF

len: 14
v_gene: TRBV25-1
CDR3aa: CASSRPPPDYGYTF

len: 11
v_gene: TRBV30
CDR3aa: CAWVWGAGYTF

len: 18
v_gene: TRBV6-1
CDR3aa: CASSEALLGRRTLYEQYF

len: 16
v_gene: TRBV5-4
CDR3aa: CASSLGFRTDYYEQYF

len: 14
v_gene: TRBV6-2/TRBV6-3
CDR3aa: CASSYSPPGDTQYF

len: 14
v_gene: TRBV11-1
CDR3aa: CASRNRLAQETQYF

len: 12
v_gene: TRBV11-2
CDR3aa: CANGDSRDTQYF

len: 16
v_gene: TRBV19
CDR3aa: CASSLPRDRNRYGYTF

len: 15
v_gene: TRBV6-5
CDR3aa: CASSLASGGKNEQFF

len: 15
v_gene: TRBV28
CDR3aa: CASSTPGGGNYGYTF

len: 14
v_gene: TRBV9
CDR3aa: CASSVSGSWDEQFF

len: 17
v_gene: TRBV11-2
CDR3aa: CASSSLLTSSGANVLTF

len: 14
v_gene: TRBV3-1/TRBV3-2
CDR3aa: CASRRTGDNSPLHF

len: 12
v_gene: TRBV9
CDR3aa: CASSRDRGEQYF

len: 13
v_gene: TRBV15
CDR3aa: CATSSKGGTPQHF

len: 19
v_gene: TRBV10-3
CDR3aa: CAISGGPGGRRPRGTEAFF

len: 16
v_gene: TRBV4-2
CDR3aa: CASSQVAGGGTDTQYF

len: 13
v_gene: TRBV2
CDR3aa: CASSVSPGSEQFF

len: 12
v_gene: TRBV28
CDR3aa: CATKLMNTEAFF

len: 13
v_gene: TRBV12-3/TRBV12-4
CDR3aa: CASSPARNSPLHF

len: 15
v_gene: TRBV28
CDR3aa: CASSLQGGYTDTQYF

len: 16
v_gene: TRBV5-1
CDR3aa: CASSLAIQGANTEAFF

len: 14
v_gene: TRBV10-3
CDR3aa: CAISEGGGSQPQHF

len: 16
v_gene: TRBV15
CDR3aa: CATSPRPLLSGNTIYF

len: 16
v_gene: TRBV7-9
CDR3aa: CASSPGAGSSYNEQFF

len: 16
v_gene: TRBV2
CDR3aa: CASSAQGQGNTGELFF

len: 14
v_gene: TRBV28
CDR3aa: CASSMRDRGRGYTF

len: 11
v_gene: TRBV20-1
CDR3aa: CSASGEETQYF

len: 16
v_gene: TRBV5-1
CDR3aa: CASSLRTSGPQDEQYF

len: 13
v_gene: TRBV27
CDR3aa: CASSAIGTYEQYF

len: 16
v_gene: TRBV6-1
CDR3aa: CASSDTLAGLTWEQYF

len: 13
v_gene: TRBV25-1
CDR3aa: CASSEEGRDGYTF

len: 12
v_gene: TRBV28
CDR3aa: CASSTTGYEQYF

len: 13
v_gene: TRBV12-3/TRBV12-4
CDR3aa: CASSLTASYEQYF

len: 14
v_gene: TRBV7-3
CDR3aa: CASSPGSGNTEAFF

len: 13
v_gene: TRBV2
CDR3aa: CASSDLAAYEQYF

len: 20
v_gene: TRBV28
CDR3aa: CASTTIGLAGPRHSTDTQYF

len: 14
v_gene: TRBV30
CDR3aa: CAWSQGGTNQPQHF

len: 15
v_gene: TRBV6-2/TRBV6-3
CDR3aa: CASSYSSDPANVLTF

len: 15
v_gene: TRBV2
CDR3aa: CASRPELAGAETQYF

len: 15
v_gene: TRBV5-1
CDR3aa: CASSGGTGGVTEAFF

len: 14
v_gene: TRBV5-1
CDR3aa: CASSTLRGTGELFF

len: 12
v_gene: TRBV7-3
CDR3aa: CASSSPLGEQFF

len: 15
v_gene: TRBV6-2/TRBV6-3
CDR3aa: CASSYRGALDEKLFF

len: 16
v_gene: TRBV7-8
CDR3aa: CASSLVGGTGNSPLHF

len: 14
v_gene: TRBV2
CDR3aa: CASSRGQGGQPQHF

len: 17
v_gene: TRBV6-6
CDR3aa: CASSPRIAGGVSGELFF

len: 14
v_gene: TRBV6-5
CDR3aa: CASSNGLLGSEAFF

len: 13
v_gene: TRBV19
CDR3aa: CASSPGTVYEQYF

len: 13
v_gene: TRBV6-6
CDR3aa: CASIGQGAEGYTF

len: 15
v_gene: TRBV7-2
CDR3aa: CASSFLERGGYEQYF

len: 15
v_gene: TRBV4-2
CDR3aa: CASSQGEGPYNEQFF

len: 12
v_gene: TRBV2
CDR3aa: CASSPEASTQYF

len: 14
v_gene: TRBV30
CDR3aa: CAWMIGTETYGYTF

len: 14
v_gene: TRBV28
CDR3aa: CASNSGAGRTEAFF

len: 16
v_gene: TRBV7-8
CDR3aa: CASSNLNGDSTSSYTF

len: 12
v_gene: TRBV5-1
CDR3aa: CASSLGDEGYTF

len: 11
v_gene: TRBV20-1
CDR3aa: CSAPWGGELFF